The rows below give T cell receptor beta chains drawn from one sample of a study of shared clonotypes between healthy human individuals. Data came from immunoSEQ multiplex PCR; TCRdb stores just in-frame clones and leaves some out. The repertoire consists of around 2.5 million clones, with 93% occurring once and the leading ten covering about 0.38%. The material sequenced was naive CD4+ T cells from PBMCs. These receptors came from a man aged 18 to 30 in good health. Some clones in this sample may be carry-over from other donors' samples. Both conserved end residues are part of each CDR3. The D gene is left open where the match is weak. Where a row states a size, it is once, few, many or the class of an expanded clone; other rows omit it.

cdr3_aa cdr3_nt d_call clone_size j_call v_call
CASSPTGDGANVLTF TGTGCCAGCAGCCCGACAGGGGACGGGGCCAACGTCCTGACTTTC TRBD1 - TRBJ2-6 TRBV5-4
CSVAARDRGNIQYF TGCAGCGTTGCAGCAAGGGACAGGGGAAACATTCAGTACTTC TRBD1 - TRBJ2-4 TRBV29-1
CASSIPGRGSYEQYF TGTGCCAGTAGTATACCCGGCAGGGGCTCCTACGAGCAGTACTTC - - TRBJ2-7 TRBV19
CASSPTGYQPQHF TGTGCCAGCAGCCCGACAGGGTATCAGCCCCAGCATTTT TRBD1 - TRBJ1-5 TRBV7-2
CASSLMASGRSDTQYF TGCGCCAGCAGCTTGATGGCTAGCGGGAGATCAGATACGCAGTATTTT TRBD2 - TRBJ2-3 TRBV5-1
CASSLPQETQYF TGTGCCAGCAGCTTGCCCCAAGAGACCCAGTACTTC - - TRBJ2-5 TRBV5-6
CASSLGGLGNTEAFF TGTGCCAGCAGTTTGGGGGGGCTCGGGAACACTGAAGCTTTCTTT - - TRBJ1-1 TRBV28
CASSGTDSYNEQFF TGTGCCAGCAGTGGGACAGATTCCTACAATGAGCAGTTCTTC TRBD1 once TRBJ2-1 TRBV6-5
CASCPPGGGADTQYF TGTGCCAGCTGCCCGCCGGGGGGTGGGGCAGATACGCAGTATTTT TRBD2 - TRBJ2-3 TRBV28
CASSLGAAAYTDTQYF TGTGCCAGCAGCTTAGGCGCGGCAGCCTACACAGATACGCAGTATTTT - - TRBJ2-3 TRBV7-2
CASSLSTGARDTQYF TGTGCCAGCAGTTTATCGACGGGAGCGAGAGATACGCAGTATTTT - - TRBJ2-3 TRBV27
CASSLVPQEAFF TGTGCCAGCAGCTTAGTTCCTCAGGAAGCTTTCTTT - - TRBJ1-1 TRBV7-9
CASSLGGLAIYEQYF TGCGCCAGCAGCTTGGGAGGACTAGCAATCTACGAGCAGTACTTC TRBD2 - TRBJ2-7 TRBV5-1
CASRLGLAGVNEQFF TGTGCCAGCAGATTAGGGCTAGCGGGCGTGAATGAGCAGTTCTTC TRBD2 - TRBJ2-1 TRBV6-1
CASNKGRDGYTF TGTGCCAGCAACAAGGGGCGGGATGGCTACACCTTC - - TRBJ1-2 TRBV14
CASSDDSSNEKLFF TGCGCCAGCAGCGACGACAGTAGTAATGAAAAACTGTTTTTT - - TRBJ1-4 TRBV5-1
CASSLGTGPYEQYF TGTGCCAGCAGCTTAGGGACAGGGCCCTACGAGCAGTACTTC TRBD1 - TRBJ2-7 TRBV7-2
CASSLPTGGLGEQFF TGTGCCAGCAGCTTACCGACAGGGGGACTAGGGGAGCAGTTCTTC - - TRBJ2-1 TRBV7-3
CASSLGAARGYGYTF TGCGCCAGCAGCTTGGGGGCGGCACGGGGCTATGGCTACACCTTC - - TRBJ1-2 TRBV5-1
CASSVKGSVTEAFF TGTGCCAGCAGTGTAAAGGGGTCGGTCACTGAAGCTTTCTTT - - TRBJ1-1 TRBV6-1
CASSRVTRNTEAFF TGCGCCAGCAGCCGGGTCACGCGGAACACTGAAGCTTTCTTT - once TRBJ1-1 TRBV4-1
CASSLFGWRDGATEAFF TGTGCCAGCAGCTTGTTCGGTTGGCGAGACGGGGCCACTGAAGCTTTCTTT - once TRBJ1-1 TRBV5-6
CASSLSSNLYGYTF TGTGCCAGCAGTTTATCGTCGAACCTCTATGGCTACACCTTC - - TRBJ1-2 TRBV27
CAWSSLLGEKLFF TGTGCCTGGAGTTCGCTCCTAGGGGAAAAACTGTTTTTT - few TRBJ1-4 TRBV30
CASSSTRREGTDTQYF TGTGCCAGCAGCTCAACGAGGCGGGAGGGGACAGATACGCAGTATTTT TRBD2 - TRBJ2-3 TRBV7-3
CASSPRTGANTGELFF TGCGCCAGCAGCCCCAGGACAGGGGCAAACACCGGGGAGCTGTTTTTT TRBD1 few TRBJ2-2 TRBV4-1
CASSYEVGGENTEAFF TGTGCCAGCAGTTACGAGGTTGGGGGTGAGAACACTGAAGCTTTCTTT - - TRBJ1-1 TRBV6-7
CASSLARDLYGYTF TGTGCCAGCAGTTTAGCCAGGGACCTCTATGGCTACACCTTC - - TRBJ1-2 TRBV27
CASSLGPGTSYNEQFF TGTGCCAGCAGCTTGGGACCGGGTACCTCCTACAATGAGCAGTTCTTC - - TRBJ2-1 TRBV5-6
CATSRERGGYNEQFF TGTGCCACCAGCAGAGAGAGAGGGGGCTACAATGAGCAGTTCTTC - once TRBJ2-1 TRBV15
CASSPFTAPTNEKLFF TGTGCCAGCTCACCGTTTACGGCCCCAACTAATGAAAAACTGTTTTTT - - TRBJ1-4 TRBV18
CASSLARDRPRAGELFF TGTGCCAGCAGCTTAGCGCGGGACAGGCCAAGGGCCGGGGAGCTGTTTTTT TRBD1 once TRBJ2-2 TRBV7-8
CASSQFSGANVLTF TGTGCCAGCAGCCAATTCTCTGGGGCCAACGTCCTGACTTTC - once TRBJ2-6 TRBV7-2
CASSWGTETEAFF TGCGCCAGCAGCTGGGGGACAGAAACTGAAGCTTTCTTT TRBD1 - TRBJ1-1 TRBV5-1
CASSKGYQETQYF TGTGCCAGTAGTAAGGGTTACCAAGAGACCCAGTACTTC - - TRBJ2-5 TRBV19
CASSFSPERQETQYF TGCGCCAGCAGCTTTTCCCCGGAGCGCCAAGAGACCCAGTACTTC - - TRBJ2-5 TRBV5-1
CAISGRSRGTGELFF TGTGCCATCAGTGGGAGATCTCGAGGCACCGGGGAGCTGTTTTTT - - TRBJ2-2 TRBV10-3
CASSLGSKLNEQYF TGTGCCAGCAGCTTGGGGTCGAAGCTCAACGAGCAGTACTTC - - TRBJ2-7 TRBV5-7
CASRARQGPGLAGAIDTQYF TGTGCCAGCAGGGCTAGACAGGGACCGGGACTAGCGGGAGCGATAGATACGCAGTATTTT TRBD2 once TRBJ2-3 TRBV2
CASSQVGTRAANTEAFF TGTGCCAGCAGCCAAGTGGGGACAAGGGCCGCGAACACTGAAGCTTTCTTT - once TRBJ1-1 TRBV14
CASSVDQGGNTIYF TGTGCCAGCAGCGTAGATCAAGGGGGAAACACCATATATTTT - once TRBJ1-3 TRBV9
CASSLGVGYEQYF TGTGCCAGCAGCTTGGGAGTTGGCTACGAGCAGTACTTC - - TRBJ2-7 TRBV5-5
CSVTKLAGGYNEQFF TGCAGCGTCACGAAACTAGCGGGAGGCTACAATGAGCAGTTCTTC TRBD2 - TRBJ2-1 TRBV29-1
CASSQRGATEAFF TGTGCCAGCAGCCAGCGGGGGGCCACTGAAGCTTTCTTT - few TRBJ1-1 TRBV4-2
CASSLALIGTSGGPSYNEQFF TGTGCCAGCAGCTTAGCGCTAATCGGGACTAGCGGGGGACCCTCCTACAATGAGCAGTTCTTC TRBD2 once TRBJ2-1 TRBV7-8
CAIKQFEGDTQYF TGTGCCATCAAGCAGTTTGAAGGAGATACGCAGTATTTT - - TRBJ2-3 TRBV10-3
CASSLDTGDEKLFF TGCGCCAGCAGCTTGGATACAGGGGATGAAAAACTGTTTTTT TRBD1 - TRBJ1-4 TRBV5-1
CASSAQPGTELGF TGTGCCAGCAGCGCACAGCCCGGGACGGAGTTGGGCTTC - - TRBJ2-7 TRBV6-6
CASSRYDLSSGNTIYF TGCGCCAGCAGCCGCTACGACCTGAGCTCTGGAAACACCATATATTTT - - TRBJ1-3 TRBV5-1
CASSYWGRSSNQPQHF TGTGCCAGCAGTTATTGGGGGAGGAGTAGCAATCAGCCCCAGCATTTT - - TRBJ1-5 TRBV28
CASSQAENTGELFF TGCGCCAGCAGCCAAGCGGAGAACACCGGGGAGCTGTTTTTT - - TRBJ2-2 TRBV4-1